The 24 T cell receptor beta chains listed next were all sequenced from one sample in a study of identical twins' blood T cells. TCRdb re-derived calls from the 5' RACE reads in MiXCR, one entry per CDR3 protein. Of 350,000 to 400,000 distinct CDR3 sequences detected, under 30% appear once; the ten largest clones hold 6.1%. Material for sequencing was PBMCs. All receptors derive from a woman aged 18 to 55 in good health.

The rearrangement uses TRBV20-1 and TRBJ1-3; D is uncertain. The germline V gene has CDR1 DFQATT and CDR2 SNEGSKA (reference sequence). This CDR3 contains 11 residues. The germline V and J ends were trimmed by 5 bases and 6 bases, with 8 bases remaining between them. DNA for the CDR3: TGCAGTGCTTTTTCCGTAAACACCATATATTTT. Translated, it gives CSAFSVNTIYF.

The chain couples TRBV9 to TRBJ1-2; weak D call: TRBD1 (6 bases). Germline V gene lookup returns CDR1 SGDLS and CDR2 YYNGEE. Trimming took off 3 bases at V and 5 bases at J, with 11 bases between the two ends. This CDR3 has 13 residues. The CDR3: CASSAQTGYGYTF. Here the CDR3 DNA reads TGTGCCAGCAGCGCCCAGACAGGTTATGGCTACACCTTC.

This clonotype was recorded a few times. The CDR3 region is CASRERGLGDTQYF. In nucleotides, the CDR3 is TGTGCCAGTAGGGAGAGAGGTTTAGGGGATACGCAGTATTTT. The chain carries TRBV19 and TRBJ2-3; D gene ambiguous. The ends were cut back, 6 bases at V and 6 bases at J, with 16 bases in the middle. Per germline, CDR1 LNHDA and CDR2 SQIVND (reference sequence). The CDR3 is made up of 14 amino acids.

The chain joins TRBV20-1 to TRBJ2-5, with TRBD2 matching over 7 bases. Unmatched junction bases numbered 9, after V lost 6 bases and J lost 2 bases. Germline loops: CDR1 DFQATT, CDR2 SNEGSKA (reference sequence). CDR3 length equals 14 residues. The CDR3 DNA reads TGCAGTGCCCTGTCAGTTAGCGGGCAAGAGACCCAGTACTTC. Amino acid sequence: CSALSVSGQETQYF.

The V gene is TRBV11-2, the J gene TRBJ1-2; the match to TRBD1 covers 7 bases. The CDR3 covers 14 residues. Unmatched junction bases numbered 7, after V lost 4 bases and J lost 5 bases. Germline loops: CDR1 SGHAT, CDR2 FQNNGV. The CDR3 loop reads CASSSLTGPYGYTF. The CDR3 region has the DNA TGTGCCAGCAGCTCCCTGACAGGGCCATATGGCTACACCTTC. Using reference TRBV11-2 and TRBJ1-2 for the parts outside the CDR3, the full variable domain is EAGVAQSPRYKIIEKRQSVAFWCNPISGHATLYWYQQILGQGPKLLIQFQNNGVVDDSQLPKDRFSAERLKGVDSTLKIQPAKLEDSAVYLCASSSLTGPYGYTFGSGTRLTVV.

The gene calls are TRBV19 and TRBJ1-1, with a tentative D call TRBD1 (6 bases). The CDR3 contains 15 residues. Trimming pared 5 bases from V and 0 bases from J, leaving 13 bases between. CDR1 and CDR2 (germline): LNHDA, SQIVND (reference sequence). The CDR3 spells CASSGRDILNTEAFF. In nucleotides, the CDR3 is TGTGCCAGTAGTGGCCGGGACATCCTGAACACTGAAGCTTTCTTT. Supplemented by reference TRBV19 and TRBJ1-1, the full variable domain reads DGGITQSPKYLFRKEGQNVTLSCEQNLNHDAMYWYRQDPGQGLRLIYYSQIVNDFQKGDIAEGYSVSREKKESFPLTVTSAQKNPTAFYLCASSGRDILNTEAFFGQGTRLTVV.

This clonotype was found a few times. The chain joins TRBV5-1 to TRBJ1-4; 7 bases match TRBD1. The CDR3 sequence is 13 residues long. CDR1 is SGHRS and CDR2 is YFSETQ in the germline V gene. Germline trimming cut 2 bases from V and 6 bases from J; bases unmatched to any gene: 1. The CDR3 is CASSFGTDEKLFF. In DNA form, the CDR3 reads TGCGCCAGCAGCTTCGGGACAGATGAAAAACTGTTTTTT. Based on the CDR3 plus reference TRBV5-1 and TRBJ1-4, the full variable domain is KAGVTQTPRYLIKTRGQQVTLSCSPISGHRSVSWYQQTPGQGLQFLFEYFSETQRNKGNFPGRFSGRQFSNSRSEMNVSTLELGDSALYLCASSFGTDEKLFFGSGTQLSVL.

In this sample, this clonotype turned up a few times. V and J are TRBV5-6 and TRBJ2-1, with unresolved D. In germline, CDR1 is SGHDT, CDR2 YYEEEE. The CDR3 totals 14 residues. Trimming took 4 bases from V and 2 from J, leaving 10 bases between them. The chain's CDR3 is CASSDGRTYNEQFF. In DNA, the CDR3 is TGTGCCAGCAGCGACGGGCGTACCTACAATGAGCAGTTCTTC. Together with reference TRBV5-6 and TRBJ2-1, the CDR3 gives the full variable domain: DAGVTQSPTHLIKTRGQQVTLRCSPKSGHDTVSWYQQALGQGPQFIFQYYEEEERQRGNFPDRFSGHQFPNYSSELNVNALLLGDSALYLCASSDGRTYNEQFFGPGTRLTVL.

The chain couples TRBV19 to TRBJ1-2; no clear D. The CDR3 extends over 11 amino acids. Germline CDR1 LNHDA, CDR2 SQIVND (reference sequence). V was clipped by 2 bases and J by 8 bases, with 6 bases between them. As DNA, the CDR3 is TGTGCCAGTAGTATAAACAACGGCTACACCTTC. It yields the protein CASSINNGYTF.

Concerning this clonotype itself: Because it lacks the conserved phenylalanine or tryptophan at the end, this CDR3 is likely a read error. This chain links TRBV20-1 with TRBJ2-7; D unresolved. From germline, CDR1 is DFQATT and CDR2 SNEGSKA (reference sequence). V was shortened by 0 bases and J by 1 base, with 13 bases between the two germline ends. This CDR3 has 15 residues. CDR3 in DNA: TGCAGTGCTAGAGATCTCGTGTCTTCGTCCTACGAGCAGTACTCC. Translation: CSARDLVSSSYEQYS.

With regard to this clonotype: A single base separates this from a much larger clone, so it may be a read error. The J gene is TRBJ1-2, the V gene TRBV3-1; D uncertain. The CDR3 extends over 11 amino acids. V shed 5 bases and J shed 2 bases, with 3 bases lying between them. CDR1 is LGHDT, CDR2 YNNKEL, per germline (reference sequence). The CDR3 sequence is CASSGNYGYTF. CDR3 DNA: TGTGCCAGCAGCGGGAACTATGGCTACACCTTC. Complete variable domain (other parts from reference TRBV3-1 and TRBJ1-2): DTAVSQTPKYLVTQMGNDKSIKCEQNLGHDTMYWYKQDSKKFLKIMFSYNNKELIINETVPNRFSPKSPDKAHLNLHINSLELGDSAVYFCASSGNYGYTFGSGTRLTVV.

V gene TRBV5-1 combines with J gene TRBJ1-1; TRBD1 is a possible D gene (5 bases). Germline values: CDR1 SGHRS, CDR2 YFSETQ. CDR3 size: 13 residues. Trimming stripped 3 bases from V and 4 bases from J, with 10 bases between. CDR3 in DNA: TGCGCCAGCAGCTCCGACACAGGCACTGAAGCTTTCTTT. It specifies CASSSDTGTEAFF.

The chain combines TRBV5-1 with TRBJ1-1; a possible D gene is TRBD1 (6 bases). CDR3 length equals 14 residues. V was cut by 2 bases and J by 1 base, with 9 bases left in between. Looked up from germline, CDR1 is SGHRS and CDR2 is YFSETQ. CDR3 DNA: TGCGCCAGCAGCTTTGGACAGAAGAACACTGAAGCTTTCTTT. Its protein is CASSFGQKNTEAFF.

This rearrangement joins TRBV11-2 to TRBJ2-5; D is perhaps TRBD1 (6 bases). Trimming pared 1 base from V and 6 bases from J, leaving 12 bases between. Germline CDR1 is SGHAT and CDR2 is FQNNGV. The CDR3 totals 14 residues. The CDR3 protein is CASSLVAGVKTQYF. In nucleotides, the CDR3 is TGTGCCAGCAGCTTAGTCGCAGGGGTAAAGACCCAGTACTTC.

This clonotype was recorded only once. The chain recombines TRBV5-5 with TRBJ1-1; D is ambiguous. This CDR3 contains 16 residues. Trimming pared 4 bases from V and 0 bases from J, leaving 16 bases between. The germline CDR1 and CDR2 sequences are SGHKS and YYEKEE (reference sequence). CDR3 sequence: CASSPSPPGMNTEAFF. CDR3 in DNA: TGTGCCAGCAGCCCCTCCCCCCCGGGAATGAACACTGAAGCTTTCTTT. Together with reference TRBV5-5 and TRBJ1-1, the CDR3 gives the full variable domain: DAGVTQSPTHLIKTRGQQVTLRCSPISGHKSVSWYQQVLGQGPQFIFQYYEKEERGRGNFPDRFSARQFPNYSSELNVNALLLGDSALYLCASSPSPPGMNTEAFFGQGTRLTVV.

This clonotype showed up just a few times. This sequence joins TRBV7-9 and TRBJ2-3; D is uncertain. Between the trimmed V and J ends, which lost 8 bases and 6 bases, there was a span of 12 bases. CDR1 and CDR2 (germline): SEHNR, FQNEAQ (reference sequence). The CDR3 covers 12 residues. CDR3 amino acids: CASGPPMDTQYF. The CDR3 region has the DNA TGTGCCAGCGGTCCGCCAATGGATACGCAGTATTTT. Full variable domain (remainder filled in from reference TRBV7-9 and TRBJ2-3): DTGVSQNPRHKITKRGQNVTFRCDPISEHNRLYWYRQTLGQGPEFLTYFQNEAQLEKSRLLSDRFSAERPKGSFSTLEIQRTEQGDSAMYLCASGPPMDTQYFGPGTRLTVL.

V is TRBV12-3 or TRBV12-4 and J is TRBJ2-1; a possible D gene is TRBD2 (5 bases). CDR3 length: 13 residues. Trimming took 1 base from V and 10 from J, leaving 11 bases between them. The CDR3 reads CASSLGLSVEQFF. The CDR3 coding sequence is TGTGCCAGCAGTTTAGGGCTTAGCGTAGAGCAGTTCTTC.

The chain combines TRBV28 with TRBJ2-1; 7 bases agree with TRBD2. V shed 5 bases, J shed 9 bases, and the junction held 13 bases outside the gene matches. The CDR3 is made up of 15 amino acids. Germline V gives CDR1 MDHEN, CDR2 SYDVKM. The CDR3 DNA follows: TGTGCCAGCAGTGGAAGGATGGCGGGAGTCAGTGAGCAGTTCTTC. Protein product: CASSGRMAGVSEQFF.

This clonotype was observed a handful of times. The V gene is TRBV20-1, the J gene TRBJ2-1, with TRBD2 identical over 9 bases. This CDR3 spans 11 amino acids. Looked up from germline, CDR1 is DFQATT and CDR2 is SNEGSKA (reference sequence). Trimming took 6 bases from V and 9 from J; bases not matched to a gene: 3. For the CDR3, the DNA is TGCAGTGCGCGGGGGGGCCCTGAGCAGTTCTTC. Amino acid sequence: CSARGGPEQFF.

This chain uses TRBV3-1 with TRBJ1-3; 7 nucleotides line up with TRBD1. In germline, CDR1 is LGHDT, CDR2 YNNKEL (reference sequence). The CDR3 is made up of 14 amino acids. V dropped 2 bases and J dropped 4; count of bases not matched to a gene: 2. The CDR3 sequence: CASSQQGGGNTIYF. CDR3 sequence (DNA): TGTGCCAGCAGCCAACAGGGGGGCGGAAACACCATATATTTT.

This clonotype was seen once. This chain uses TRBV10-3 with TRBJ1-1; D ambiguous. V was trimmed by 0 bases and J by 10 bases, leaving 9 bases between them. Germline CDR1 reads ENHRY; CDR2 reads SYGVKD. The CDR3 extends over 12 amino acids. The CDR3 region has the DNA TGTGCCATCAGTGAGTCGGTCAAGACAGCTTTCTTT. Its protein is CAISESVKTAFF.

This chain uses TRBV5-1 with TRBJ2-1, with a possible D match to TRBD2 (6 bases). V was pared by 4 bases and J by 7 bases, with 21 bases between. This CDR3 contains 16 residues. Germline V gives CDR1 SGHRS, CDR2 YFSETQ. CDR3 sequence (DNA): TGCGCCAGCAGCCCCCGGGGTAGCGGATATTATAATGAGCAGTTCTTC. As protein: CASSPRGSGYYNEQFF.

This chain joins TRBV5-1 and TRBJ1-1; D is unresolved. There are 16 residues in the CDR3. Germline CDR1 SGHRS, CDR2 YFSETQ. The ends were cut back, 0 bases at V and 3 bases at J, with 15 bases in the middle. The chain's CDR3 is CASSLAQRAMDTEAFF. In DNA form, the CDR3 reads TGCGCCAGCAGCTTGGCCCAGCGAGCTATGGACACTGAAGCTTTCTTT. Supplemented by reference TRBV5-1 and TRBJ1-1, the full variable domain reads KAGVTQTPRYLIKTRGQQVTLSCSPISGHRSVSWYQQTPGQGLQFLFEYFSETQRNKGNFPGRFSGRQFSNSRSEMNVSTLELGDSALYLCASSLAQRAMDTEAFFGQGTRLTVV.

This clonotype was counted a few times. The chain carries TRBV7-8 and TRBJ1-3; TRBD1 might be the D (6 bases). The CDR3 runs to 15 residues. The V and J ends lost 4 bases and 4 bases respectively, with 14 bases between them. CDR1 and CDR2 (germline): SGHVS, FQNEAQ. The CDR3 region has the DNA TGTGCCAGCAGCTCTCTCAGGGGACCGGGAAACACCATATATTTT. Translation: CASSSLRGPGNTIYF.